These 2 T cell receptor beta chains were all obtained from the same sample, sequenced in a study of blood T cell repertoires in COVID-19. Sequenced by immunoSEQ multiplex PCR; TCRdb stores in-frame clones only, minus some. Of about 150,000 clones listed, roughly nine tenths are singletons. The sequenced sample consisted of PBMCs or T cells enriched from blood (not recorded which). Every receptor here comes from a woman aged 40-49 years who had been exposed to COVID-19.

The chain links TRBV12-5 to TRBJ2-2; the D gene is possibly TRBD1 (6 bases). V lost 1 base and J 7 bases, leaving 10 bases between the germline ends. This CDR3 is built from 14 residues. The germline CDR1 and CDR2 sequences are LGHNT and FRNRAP. The DNA of the CDR3 is TGTGCTAGTGGTTTGGGACAGGTCCGCGGGGAGCTGTTTTTT. It yields the protein CASGLGQVRGELFF.

V and J are TRBV10-3 and TRBJ1-1; no clear D. V was pared by 3 bases and J by 8 bases, with 19 bases between. Germline V gene data show CDR1 as ENHRY and CDR2 as SYGVKD. This CDR3 comprises 15 residues. The CDR3 nucleotides read TGTGCCATCAGTGATTCGAACCGGGCCGCGGGGGAAGCTTTCTTT. This codes for CAISDSNRAAGEAFF.